This T cell receptor (beta chain) originates from a study of T cell responses to AZD1222 COVID-19 vaccine (dated by TCRdb to the early 2020s). Study-wide context: AZD1222 recipients whose second dose came at about 4 weeks and those whose second dose came at about 12 weeks were combined into one group, since spike-specific TCR depth and breadth did not differ between the two schedules. A total of 240 or so trial participants underwent TCR sequencing, of whom 207 had received two doses of AZD1222 and some 26 had received two doses of the MenACWY control vaccine. Trial participants were enrolled by age into 18-55, 56-69 and 70-plus year subgroups, with roughly 160, 29 and 62 TCR-sequenced participants respectively.

Per the publication, the time point label means: baseline before first vaccination. Samples from vaccinated people were obtained from the UK trials COV001 and COV002, which included a single-blind randomized controlled phase 2/3 trial of AZD1222 (ChAdOx1 nCoV-19) in healthy adults. For TCRbeta chain sequencing, PBMC samples were collected from trial participants at day 0 and at day 28 after the second dose. The CDR3 regions of human TCRbeta chains were analyzed by immunosequencing. The original methods were these. Repertoire TCRs were matched against a reference library of SARS-CoV-2-specific TCRs generated with the MIRA antigen-specificity platform. Breadth was defined as the fraction of unique TCRs that were SARS-CoV-2-associated, and depth was defined as the fraction of total T cells that were SARS-CoV-2-associated. Using the MIRA data, each spike-specific TCR was assigned both to the spike region to which the TCR was reactive and to a CD4 or CD8 class. Log10-transformed breadth and depth values were compared by one-way ANOVA with Sidak's multiple comparisons tests. What TCRdb holds here is the immuneACCESS table cut down to in-frame rearrangements. Part of the clones is not present; checked against another copy, under half of the missing clones reflect an unresolved V gene, and the others are unexplained. That table is the source of V, J and clone size, and D and trimming were worked out from the DNA. The sample contains more than 140,000 clones, about 91% of them found a single time. Of the sample, around 2% falls within the top ten clones.

This clone has just a few counts. This clone's antigen is unknown. Base-call qualities are not available, and no considerably larger clone is one nucleotide away. V gives up 2 bases and J gives up 2 bases, and the segment between their germline ends measures 16 bases. The CDR3 covers 16 residues, taking in both the cysteine and the phenylalanine. This entry keeps only the CDR3 DNA: 48 bases, framed from base 1. CDR1 LGHDT and CDR2 YNNKEL are derived from the germline V gene (reference sequence). The investigation overall reported the following: In the small 56-69-year group, the increase in depth fell short of significance, most likely because of low power. Spike-specific TCR breadth and depth rose significantly after two AZD1222 doses compared with day 0 and with MenACWY recipients. Because no day 14 peak-response samples were available, the repertoires could be characterized only after the peak T cell response. CD4 TCRs associated with the vaccine covered the entire spike protein, and the dominant responses were in regions 160-218 and 743-854. Reportedly, close to half of the unique spike-specific TCRs recognized epitopes lying outside the regions that are mutated in the B.1.351 and B.1.1.7 variants. Participants were mostly white British, with more females than males. The authors suggested clonal diversity may have been underestimated. Conclusions about previously exposed vaccinees were limited because only five to seven AZD1222 recipients were SARS-CoV-2 seropositive at baseline.

The source material was peripheral blood, sampled on day 0 of AZD1222 vaccination. The source of this sequence is an adult in good health. The rearranged segments are TRBV3-1 (or the pseudogene TRBV3-2) and TRBJ2-7, with no D gene named confidently. The nucleotide sequence reads as follows: TGTGCCAGCAGCCAATCCCTAGTGGAAAAAGCCTACGAGCAGTACTTC. This is translated as CASSQSLVEKAYEQYF.